Listed here are 10 T cell receptor beta chains from one sample, sequenced in a study of T-cell memory formation after mild COVID-19. Each CDR3 protein gets one entry after TCRdb re-called the 5' RACE reads with MiXCR. The sample has about 210,000 distinct CDR3 sequences; roughly a tenth are singletons. Material for sequencing was PBMCs or a T cell subset sorted from them (not recorded which). The receptors shown here come from a man younger than 30 who had mild COVID-19 (a few samples of this study predate the infection). Cell type and time point are not known.

The chain employs TRBV7-2 and TRBJ2-6; D gene unclear. Trimming removed 6 bases at V and 2 bases at J, with 11 bases between. This CDR3 has 15 residues. Germline CDR1 reads SGHTA; CDR2 reads FQGNSA. Here the CDR3 reads CASSFSRAGANVLTF. The DNA for the CDR3 is TGTGCCAGCAGTTTCAGCCGGGCTGGGGCCAACGTCCTGACTTTC. Full variable domain (missing parts from reference TRBV7-2 and TRBJ2-6): GAGVSQSPSNKVTEKGKDVELRCDPISGHTALYWYRQSLGQGLEFLIYFQGNSAPDKSGLPSDRFSAERTGGSVSTLTIQRTQQEDSAVYLCASSFSRAGANVLTFGAGSRLTVL.

This clonotype was picked up many times. The V and J genes are TRBV7-3 and TRBJ2-3; no definite D call. The CDR3 consists of 14 residues. With 1 base removed from V and 4 bases from J, the gap between germline ends came to 9 bases. Germline CDR1 and CDR2: SGHTA and FQGTGA. CDR3 coding DNA: TGTGCCAGCAGCTTAAACCCCGTTGCAGATACGCAGTATTTT. It specifies CASSLNPVADTQYF.

The CDR3 nucleotides read TGTGCCAGCAGTTCGGGACAGGGCGACAATCAGCCCCAGCATTTT. It translates to CASSSGQGDNQPQHF. The rearrangement joins TRBV12-3 or TRBV12-4 to TRBJ1-5; 9 bases match TRBD1. The CDR3 runs 15 residues. V lost 4 bases and J lost 3; bases outside the gene matches: 4.

This rearrangement joins TRBV4-3 to TRBJ1-2; 10 positions agree with TRBD1. Looked up from germline, CDR1 is LGHNA and CDR2 is YSLEER. V dropped 4 bases and J dropped 4; count of bases not matched to a gene: 6. This CDR3 is 15 amino acids long. The DNA for the CDR3 is TGCGCCAGCAGCCGCGACAGGGGGCTAAGCTATGGCTACACCTTC. Its translation is CASSRDRGLSYGYTF.

This clonotype was recorded a few times. An end of the junction differs from the germline gene, which may be a read error. This sequence joins TRBV10-3 and TRBJ2-7, with TRBD1 matching over 9 bases. CDR1 is ENHRY and CDR2 is SYGVKD in the germline V gene. The CDR3 has 16 residues. DNA for the CDR3: TGTGCCATCAGTGAGGGACCGGGACAGGGCTCCAACGAGCAGTACTTC. It encodes CAISEGPGQGSNEQYF.

This clonotype was seen a handful of times. The chain couples TRBV18 to TRBJ1-1; no clear D. The CDR3 totals 14 residues. V lost 0 bases to trimming and J lost 3 bases, with 8 bases between them. In germline, CDR1 is KGHSH, CDR2 LQKENI. CDR3 residues: CASSPPGSYTEAFF. The CDR3 region has the DNA TGTGCCAGCTCACCACCCGGATCCTACACTGAAGCTTTCTTT.

The chain is built from TRBV2 and TRBJ2-7, with D maybe TRBD2 (5 bases). V lost 6 bases to trimming and J lost 6 bases, with 15 bases between them. Germline CDR1 reads SNHLY; CDR2 reads FYNNEI. The CDR3 length is 13 residues. The CDR3 bases are TGTGCCAGCAGCATACTAGAATCAGCCGAGCAGTACTTC. This sequence encodes CASSILESAEQYF.

This clonotype was detected only a few times. The chain recombines TRBV7-2 with TRBJ2-3, with no clear D. Germline V gives CDR1 SGHTA, CDR2 FQGNSA. V lost 7 bases and J lost 0, with 11 bases in between. CDR3 length: 14 amino acids. CDR3 DNA sequence: TGTGCCAGCACCCCCCGGGCCAGCACAGATACGCAGTATTTT. This sequence encodes CASTPRASTDTQYF.

The chain couples TRBV7-9 to TRBJ1-3, with a possible D match to TRBD1 (6 bases). The CDR3 contains 15 residues. Germline values: CDR1 SEHNR, CDR2 FQNEAQ (reference sequence). Trimming took off 5 bases at V and 4 bases at J, with 15 bases between the two ends. The CDR3 DNA reads TGTGCCAGCAGCCTCCGGGGGGGCCCCGGAAACACCATATATTTT. Amino acid sequence: CASSLRGGPGNTIYF.

The table lists this clonotype with a few counts. The chain links TRBV5-1 to TRBJ1-6, with D perhaps matching TRBD1 (5 bases). This CDR3 has 15 amino acids. CDR1 SGHRS and CDR2 YFSETQ come from the germline V gene. The V end lost 1 base, the J end lost 7 bases, and 12 bases lay between the germline ends. DNA of the CDR3: TGCGCCAGCAGCTTGCAGGCAGGGCCAAATTCACCCCTCCACTTT. It encodes CASSLQAGPNSPLHF.